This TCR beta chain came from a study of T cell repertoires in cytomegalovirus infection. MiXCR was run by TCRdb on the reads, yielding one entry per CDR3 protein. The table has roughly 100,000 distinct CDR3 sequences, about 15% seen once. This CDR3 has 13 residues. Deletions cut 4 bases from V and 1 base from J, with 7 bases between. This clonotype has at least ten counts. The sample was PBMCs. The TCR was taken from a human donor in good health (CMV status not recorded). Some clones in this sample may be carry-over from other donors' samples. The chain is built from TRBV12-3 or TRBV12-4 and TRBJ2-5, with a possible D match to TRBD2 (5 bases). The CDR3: CASSSRGQETQYF. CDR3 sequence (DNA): TGTGCCAGCAGTTCCCGGGGCCAAGAGACCCAGTACTTC.